Each of the 29 T cell receptor beta chains below was sequenced from the same sample in a study of T cells in localized non-small cell lung cancer (dated by TCRdb to 2018 to 2021). The library was generated by the immunoSEQ multiplex PCR assay. Here the immuneACCESS table is served through TCRdb, limited to in-frame sequences with V and J called. Missing clones are a known gap in these copies; in checked studies unresolved V genes cover under half, and the rest lacks a known reason. The sample contains about 3,000 clones, 20% to 25% of them found a single time. The top ten hold 15% to 20% of the sample. This specimen consisted of lung tumor tissue, obtained before any cancer treatment. The receptors were sampled from a female donor of 60 years or more with stage III lung adenocarcinoma.

The chain couples TRBV19 to TRBJ1-5, with 7 positions matching TRBD1. The germline V gene encodes CDR1 LNHDA and CDR2 SQIVND (reference sequence). The CDR3 totals 16 residues. The junction had 9 bases not matched to a gene; V was cut back by 5 bases and J by 2 bases. CDR3 sequence (DNA): TGTGCCAGTAGTCTCTTAGGTACAGGGGGCAATCAGCCCCAGCATTTT. Translation gives CASSLLGTGGNQPQHF.

In its sample, this clone was seen a few times. The chain uses TRBV6-8 and TRBJ1-1; 9 bases map to TRBD1. The CDR3 is made up of 14 amino acids. Germline values: CDR1 MNHGY, CDR2 SAAAGT. Trimming at V came to 8 bases and at J to 10 bases, leaving 14 bases not matched to a gene. CDR3 nucleotide sequence: TGTGCCAGCGTCCTACAGGGGGCCCGAGGGGGAGCTTTCTTT. Translated: CASVLQGARGGAFF.

This clone came up a few times. The gene calls are TRBV2 and TRBJ2-1; the D call may be TRBD1 or TRBD2 (6 bases each). The germline V gene has CDR1 SNHLY and CDR2 FYNNEI. The V end was cut by 6 bases, the J end by 6 bases, with 12 bases between. This CDR3 contains 13 residues. In DNA, the CDR3 is TGTGCCAGCAGCGATGGAGGGGGCAATGAGCAGTTCTTC. Its protein is CASSDGGGNEQFF.

By sample share, this clone is medium-sized (0.01 to 0.1%). The rearrangement joins TRBV9 to TRBJ1-5, with 7 bases aligning to TRBD1. CDR1 and CDR2 (germline): SGDLS, YYNGEE. V dropped 5 bases and J dropped 4; count of bases not matched to a gene: 6. The CDR3 is made up of 14 amino acids. The CDR3 sequence is CASSSSTGNQPQHF. The CDR3, as DNA: TGTGCCAGCAGTTCATCGACAGGGAATCAGCCCCAGCATTTT.

The chain couples TRBV30 to TRBJ1-1; no firm D call. V lost 0 bases to trimming and J lost 7 bases, with 18 bases between them. Germline V gene sequence: CDR1 GTSNPN, CDR2 SVGIG (reference sequence). The CDR3 has 15 amino acids. The CDR3 loop reads CAWSVVAYRTHEAFF. The CDR3, as DNA: TGTGCCTGGAGTGTAGTTGCTTATCGGACTCATGAAGCTTTCTTT.

This clone showed up just a few times. V usage is TRBV23-1 and J usage is TRBJ1-1, with unresolved D. TRBV23-1 is sorted into the ORF group, with uncertain function. Trimming pared 6 bases from V and 2 bases from J, leaving 10 bases between. CDR3 length: 13 amino acids. CDR3 region: CASSQETNTEAFF. CDR3 DNA: TGCGCCAGCAGCCAAGAGACTAACACTGAAGCTTTCTTT.

This clone is large. V is TRBV14 and J is TRBJ2-7, with D maybe TRBD1 (5 bases). This CDR3 spans 13 amino acids. Germline CDR1 SGHDN, CDR2 FVKESK. Between the trimmed V and J ends, which lost 4 bases and 4 bases, there was a span of 11 bases. The CDR3 DNA sequence: TGTGCCAGCAGCCGCGACAGATTTTACGAGCAGTACTTC. It yields the protein CASSRDRFYEQYF.

This clone showed up just a few times. The gene calls are TRBV11-3 and TRBJ2-5, with D hard to call. This CDR3 is 15 amino acids long. Trimming took off 4 bases at V and 5 bases at J, with 17 bases between the two ends. CDR1 is SGHNT and CDR2 is YENEEA in the germline V gene. CDR3 in DNA: TGTGCCAGCAGCTCCTCAACCGGACGGGTTGAGACCCAGTACTTC. It translates to CASSSSTGRVETQYF.

This clone was counted between two and nine times. The chain links TRBV11-3 to TRBJ2-1; the match to TRBD2 covers 13 bases. There are 16 residues in the CDR3. V was clipped by 1 base and J by 9 bases; unmatched bases: 6. Germline loops: CDR1 SGHNT, CDR2 YENEEA. The CDR3, as DNA: TGTGCCAGCAGCTTAGGCGGGACTAGCGGGACCCTTGAGCAGTTCTTC. It specifies CASSLGGTSGTLEQFF.

CDR3 DNA sequence: TGTGCCAGCACCTCCGAAGGGGCCGGGGAGCTGTTTTTT. Its translation is CASTSEGAGELFF. The rearrangement links TRBV6-8 to TRBJ2-2; possibly TRBD1 for D (5 bases). This CDR3 has 13 amino acids. Germline V gene sequence: CDR1 MNHGY, CDR2 SAAAGT. V lost 7 bases to trimming and J lost 6 bases, with 12 bases between them.

This clone was seen a few times. V and J are TRBV6-8 and TRBJ2-7; D is unclear. Per the germline V gene, CDR1 is MNHGY and CDR2 is SAAAGT. The CDR3 contains 14 residues. Trimming shortened V by 7 bases and J by 2 bases, and 15 bases separated the two germline ends. The CDR3 bases are TGTGCCAGCATTGACTCGCGGACCCCCTACGAGCAGTACTTC. This translates into CASIDSRTPYEQYF.

This clone has just a few counts. The chain joins TRBV7-5 to TRBJ2-1; the D call TRBD2 from the table was never checked on the DNA. TRBV7-5 is marked as a pseudogene. There are 18 residues in the CDR3. CDR3 residues: CASSLDLAGPWGYNEQFF. The DNA of the CDR3 is TGTGCCAGCAGCTTGGACCTAGCGGGACCCTGGGGATACAATGAGCAGTTCTTC.

This clone has only a few counts. The rearrangement uses TRBV23-1 and TRBJ1-1, with D uncertain. TRBV23-1 is classed as an ORF, of uncertain function. Trimming shortened V by 6 bases and J by 2 bases, and 16 bases separated the two germline ends. The CDR3 is made up of 15 amino acids. The CDR3 DNA reads as TGCGCCAGCAGCCGGAAGGGTTCAGTTAACACTGAAGCTTTCTTT. Its translation: CASSRKGSVNTEAFF.

V and J are TRBV15 and TRBJ2-5, with TRBD1 matching 7 bases. J was trimmed by 4 bases and V by 2 bases; bases with no gene match: 4. The V gene's germline CDR1 is LNHNV and CDR2 YYDKDF (reference sequence). CDR3 size: 14 residues. CDR3 nucleotides: TGTGCCACCAGCAGATCCGGGACAGTAGAGACCCAGTACTTC. Its translation is CATSRSGTVETQYF.

This clone was found a few times. The V gene is TRBV11-3, the J gene TRBJ1-1, with D tentatively TRBD1 (5 bases). The CDR3 is made up of 14 amino acids. The germline CDR1 and CDR2 sequences are SGHNT and YENEEA. The V end lost 0 bases, the J end lost 5 bases, and 10 bases lay between the germline ends. The CDR3 sequence is CASSLEGQGTEAFF. DNA of the CDR3: TGTGCCAGCAGCTTAGAAGGGCAGGGTACTGAAGCTTTCTTT.

This clone is labeled as large (0.1 to 1%). The chain has TRBV11-3 and TRBJ2-1; D not certain. V was clipped by 2 bases and J by 4 bases, with 12 bases between them. Per germline, CDR1 SGHNT and CDR2 YENEEA. CDR3 length equals 15 residues. CDR3 nucleotides: TGTGCCAGCAGCTTAATGGGTGGGGATTACAATGAGCAGTTCTTC. Protein sequence: CASSLMGGDYNEQFF.

This clone was counted between two and nine times. The gene calls are TRBV1 and TRBJ2-2; the table names TRBD1, a call not compared with the DNA. TRBV1 is marked as a pseudogene. CDR3 length equals 14 residues. As DNA, the CDR3 is TGCGCCAGCAGCCGTGACAGTAAGGCCGGGGAGCTGTTTTTT. Its protein product is CASSRDSKAGELFF.

This chain's CDR3 is CASSSPGPTLYEQYF. CDR3 bases: TGTGCCAGCAGCAGTCCGGGACCCACCCTGTACGAGCAGTACTTC. This chain uses TRBV11-3 with TRBJ2-7, with D perhaps assigned TRBD1 or TRBD2 (5 bases each). CDR3 length equals 15 residues. CDR1 SGHNT and CDR2 YENEEA come from the germline V gene. V lost 5 bases and J 4 bases, leaving 18 bases between the germline ends.

The chain has TRBV19 and TRBJ2-3, with no clear D. The CDR3 is 14 residues long. Germline V lookup: CDR1 LNHDA, CDR2 SQIVND (reference sequence). Trimming took off 6 bases at V and 1 base at J, with 11 bases between the two ends. For the CDR3, the DNA is TGTGCCAGTAGCGACGGCCGGCGCACAGATACGCAGTATTTT. The encoded protein is CASSDGRRTDTQYF.

This clone was detected a few times. The rearrangement uses TRBV6-8 and TRBJ1-2, with D perhaps TRBD1 (5 bases). Trimming cost V 6 bases and J 2 bases, with 10 bases left between them. This CDR3 is built from 13 residues. Germline values: CDR1 MNHGY, CDR2 SAAAGT. The CDR3 DNA reads as TGTGCCAGCAGGAGGGACCTAAACTATGGCTACACCTTC. Translating it yields CASRRDLNYGYTF.

The chain couples TRBV6-8 to TRBJ1-4; D is uncertain. The germline V gene has CDR1 MNHGY and CDR2 SAAAGT. CDR3 length equals 13 residues. V lost 4 bases, J lost 6 bases, and 9 bases lay in between. CDR3 sequence (DNA): TGTGCCAGCAGTTTTTCGGGGTATGAAAAACTGTTTTTT. Translating it yields CASSFSGYEKLFF.

The V call is TRBV18, the J call TRBJ2-7, with D possibly TRBD2 on 5 matching bases. Germline CDR1 KGHSH, CDR2 LQKENI. The CDR3 is made up of 14 amino acids. Trimming took 6 bases from V and 1 from J, leaving 13 bases between them. Here the CDR3 DNA reads TGTGCCAGCTCGTCCTACGGGGAATCCTACGAGCAGTACTTC. Translating it yields CASSSYGESYEQYF. Combining the CDR3 with reference TRBV18 and TRBJ2-7 gives the whole variable domain NAGVMQNPRHLVRRRGQEARLRCSPMKGHSHVYWYRQLPEEGLKFMVYLQKENIIDESGMPKERFSAEFPKEGPSILRIQQVVRGDSAAYFCASSSYGESYEQYFGPGTRLTVT.

This clone showed up just a few times. V usage is TRBV7-2 and J usage is TRBJ1-1; D remains unclear. Trimming removed 5 bases at V and 2 bases at J, with 9 bases between. The CDR3 runs to 13 residues. CDR1 and CDR2 (germline): SGHTA, FQGNSA. This chain's CDR3 is CASSLELNTEAFF. Written as DNA, the CDR3 is TGTGCCAGCAGCCTGGAATTAAACACTGAAGCTTTCTTT.

This clone appeared a few times. V usage is TRBV6-8 and J usage is TRBJ2-3; 14 positions match TRBD2. Trimming at V came to 0 bases and at J to 8 bases, leaving 4 bases not matched to a gene. The germline V gene has CDR1 MNHGY and CDR2 SAAAGT. This CDR3 comprises 16 residues. The CDR3, as DNA: TGTGCCAGCAGTTACTCGACTAGCGGGGGGGAGGGTACGCAGTATTTT. Encoded protein: CASSYSTSGGEGTQYF.

The rearrangement uses TRBV19 and TRBJ1-5, with D maybe TRBD1 (6 bases). The ends were cut back, 4 bases at V and 1 base at J, with 11 bases in the middle. This CDR3 contains 15 residues. CDR1 is LNHDA and CDR2 is SQIVND in the germline V gene (reference sequence). CDR3 nucleotides: TGTGCCAGTAGTAAACAGGGAAGGAGCAATCAGCCCCAGCATTTT. It translates to CASSKQGRSNQPQHF.

This clone appeared a few times. CDR3 region: CASSNRDRGETQYF. In DNA, the CDR3 is TGTGCCAGCAGCAACCGGGACAGGGGGGAGACCCAGTACTTC. The chain uses TRBV9 and TRBJ2-5; 11 positions match TRBD1. Germline-derived CDR1 and CDR2 are SGDLS and YYNGEE. This CDR3 spans 14 amino acids. J was trimmed by 5 bases and V by 4 bases; bases with no gene match: 4.

By sample share, this clone is medium-sized. The V and J genes are TRBV11-3 and TRBJ2-2; the match to TRBD2 covers 9 bases. In germline, CDR1 is SGHNT, CDR2 YENEEA. V lost 4 bases, J lost 3 bases, and 6 bases stayed unmatched. CDR3 size: 16 residues. CDR3 protein: CASSYRAGGYTGELFF. CDR3 DNA sequence: TGTGCCAGCAGCTACCGAGCGGGAGGTTACACCGGGGAGCTGTTTTTT.

The chain couples TRBV29-1 to TRBJ2-1, with D hard to call. From germline, CDR1 is SQVTM and CDR2 ANQGSEA. The CDR3 totals 15 residues. The ends were cut back, 2 bases at V and 0 bases at J, with 11 bases in the middle. For the CDR3, the DNA is TGCAGCGTTGAATACGGGTTAAGCTCCTACAATGAGCAGTTCTTC. Its protein is CSVEYGLSSYNEQFF.

This clone was detected only a few times. The V gene is TRBV19, the J gene TRBJ1-4, with D possibly being TRBD1 (6 bases). CDR3 length: 15 amino acids. V was shortened by 0 bases and J by 10 bases, with 15 bases between the two germline ends. The germline CDR1 and CDR2 sequences are LNHDA and SQIVND (reference sequence). CDR3 amino acids: CASSIDRRTDAKLFF. Here the CDR3 DNA reads TGTGCCAGTAGTATAGATCGGAGGACAGACGCAAAACTGTTTTTT.